This TCR beta chain was obtained from a study of cytomegalovirus exposure and HLA in healthy donors. Whole-study context: An early release of data contained about 85 million unique TCRs, which came from HLA-typed donors.

Whole-study findings and limits: A later analysis found common viral pathogens apparently linked to several of the most significant clusters. Reportedly, fewer N-insertions than the 666-donor mean appeared in an Asian-associated ancestry cluster in a later analysis.

PCR amplification relied on 60 Vbeta primers (plus 13 Jbeta primers). The protocol was immunoSEQ multiplex PCR, while the TCRdb copy is restricted to in-frame clones and leaves out a portion. Counted here are about 140,000 clones, 82% occurring once; the ten biggest clones make up about 3.4%. Turning to this clone: Its antigen is not known. The missing conserved phenylalanine or tryptophan at the end of this CDR3 makes a read error likely.

The CDR3 length is 15 residues. J gave up 5 bases and V 10 bases, and 17 bases lay outside the gene matches. Germline CDR1 MNHNS, CDR2 SASEGT. The chain recombines TRBV6-1 with TRBJ2-7, with 7 nucleotides matching TRBD2. The material sequenced was PBMCs. This receptor was taken from a man younger than 35 in good health and CMV-seropositive. The CDR3 DNA reads TGTGCCACCAAAGAGGGCCGGGGGGTGCCTCACGAGCAGTACCTC. Translated, it gives CATKEGRGVPHEQYL.